This TCR beta chain is drawn from a study of blood T cell repertoires in COVID-19. Sequenced by immunoSEQ multiplex PCR; TCRdb stores in-frame clones only, minus some. The repertoire consists of some 700,000 clones, with more than 80% occurring once and the leading ten covering under 0.3%. V lost 2 bases and J lost 13, with 20 bases in between. CDR1 is LGHDT, CDR2 YNNKEL, per germline (reference sequence). The CDR3 covers 15 residues. Sample: peripheral blood. J is TRBJ2-2 and V is TRBV3-1 (or the pseudogene TRBV3-2); possibly TRBD1 for D (6 bases). The TCR originated in a woman between 18 and 30 years old with acute or convalescent COVID-19. The CDR3 reads CASSQRPTGSSGLFF. CDR3 DNA sequence: TGTGCCAGCAGCCAACGCCCAACAGGGTCCAGCGGGCTGTTTTTT.